This passage covers 28 T cell receptor beta chains from one sample sequenced in a study of cytomegalovirus exposure and HLA in healthy donors (dated by TCRdb to 2015 to 2018). Library method: the immunoSEQ multiplex PCR assay. A mixture of 60 forward primers for TCR Vbeta segments and 13 reverse primers for TCR Jbeta segments was used in the multiplex PCR. In its TCRdb copy, this immuneACCESS table keeps in-frame sequences only and misses some clones. Where compared with another copy, unresolved V genes explain less than half of these, and the others have no known cause. This sample holds roughly 120,000 clones; under 85% were observed only once. The ten most abundant clones make up about 13% of the sample. Sequencing was carried out using PBMCs. Source of these receptors: a woman aged 40 to 55 in good health and CMV-seropositive.

Worth noting for this clone: Mismatch with germline at one junction end may stem from a read error. The chain is built from TRBV7-7 and TRBJ2-1; 7 bases line up with TRBD1. The length of the CDR3 is 15 residues. CDR1 and CDR2 (germline): SSHAT, FNYEAQ (reference sequence). DNA for the CDR3: TGTGCTAGCAGCCCAAGGACAGGATCCTACAATGAGCAGTTCTTC. It is translated as CASSPRTGSYNEQFF.

The chain carries TRBV5-5 and TRBJ1-1; the D gene is possibly TRBD1 (5 bases). Germline CDR1 is SGHKS and CDR2 is YYEKEE (reference sequence). V was trimmed by 2 bases and J by 0 bases, leaving 8 bases between them. The CDR3 length is 14 residues. In nucleotides, the CDR3 is TGTGCCAGCAGCTTAACGGGGGTGAACACTGAAGCTTTCTTT. Its protein is CASSLTGVNTEAFF.

The chain recombines TRBV28 with TRBJ1-1, with a weak D call TRBD1 (5 bases). Germline CDR1 is MDHEN and CDR2 is SYDVKM. The CDR3 runs to 11 residues. The CDR3 bases are TGTGCTAAGAGGAGGGGCACTGAAGCTTTCTTT. Translated, it gives CAKRRGTEAFF.

V is TRBV19 and J is TRBJ1-1, with TRBD1 matching over 9 bases. V gave up 3 bases and J gave up 5 bases; unmatched junction bases: 4. The CDR3 is made up of 14 amino acids. Germline-derived CDR1 and CDR2 are LNHDA and SQIVND (reference sequence). In DNA form, the CDR3 reads TGTGCCAGTAGTATGGGACAGGGAGGAACTGAAGCTTTCTTT. Its protein is CASSMGQGGTEAFF.

The J gene is TRBJ2-6, the V gene TRBV4-2; D is possibly TRBD2 (6 bases). The germline gives CDR1 LGHNA, CDR2 YNFKEQ. The CDR3 totals 19 residues. V was trimmed by 0 bases and J by 0 bases, leaving 15 bases between them. Here the CDR3 DNA reads TGTGCCAGCAGCCAAGATAACGTGAGGAGGGACTCTGGGGCCAACGTCCTGACTTTC. Translated: CASSQDNVRRDSGANVLTF.

The rearrangement links TRBV6-1 to TRBJ1-1; 8 nucleotides line up with TRBD1. Germline loops: CDR1 MNHNS, CDR2 SASEGT. V lost 1 base to trimming and J lost 11 bases; unmatched junction nucleotides: 6. The CDR3 runs to 13 residues. The CDR3 sequence: CASSEDRGMGAFF. The DNA of the CDR3 is TGTGCCAGCAGTGAAGACAGGGGGATGGGGGCTTTCTTT.

The V call is TRBV10-3, the J call TRBJ2-1; 10 nucleotides line up with TRBD1. The CDR3 runs to 15 residues. With V trimmed by 10 bases and J by 0 bases, 6 bases remained unmatched. Germline-derived CDR1 and CDR2 are ENHRY and SYGVKD. CDR3 DNA sequence: TGTGCCACCATGGACAGGGGGGACTCCTACAATGAGCAGTTCTTC. It encodes CATMDRGDSYNEQFF.

The chain joins TRBV6-6 to TRBJ1-5; D call uncertain. Per germline, CDR1 MNHNY and CDR2 SVGAGI (reference sequence). CDR3 length: 15 amino acids. V lost 0 bases, J lost 3 bases, and 9 bases lay in between. This chain's CDR3 is CASSYSTDSNQPQHF. DNA for the CDR3: TGTGCCAGCAGTTACTCTACGGACTCCAATCAGCCCCAGCATTTT.

This clone was counted a few times. The chain employs TRBV25-1 and TRBJ1-6; TRBD1 might be the D (6 bases). V lost 9 bases to trimming and J lost 6 bases, with 12 bases between them. The germline gives CDR1 MGHDK, CDR2 SYGVNS. The CDR3 is made up of 13 amino acids. This chain's CDR3 is CASGQGTNSPLHF. As DNA, the CDR3 is TGTGCCAGTGGTCAGGGGACTAATTCACCCCTCCACTTT.

The chain carries TRBV5-1 and TRBJ2-7; perhaps TRBD2 as D (5 bases). The CDR3 is 16 amino acids. The germline CDR1 and CDR2 sequences are SGHRS and YFSETQ. The V gene lost 4 bases and the J gene lost 5 bases, with 22 bases spanning the gap. This CDR3 is CASSPSQWPGMNEQYF. As DNA, the CDR3 is TGCGCCAGCAGCCCCAGCCAATGGCCCGGGATGAACGAGCAGTACTTC. The full variable domain, rest sourced from reference TRBV5-1 and TRBJ2-7, is KAGVTQTPRYLIKTRGQQVTLSCSPISGHRSVSWYQQTPGQGLQFLFEYFSETQRNKGNFPGRFSGRQFSNSRSEMNVSTLELGDSALYLCASSPSQWPGMNEQYFGPGTRLTVT.

The sample holds a few counts of this clone. The CDR3 sequence: CASSDPRGRQPQHF. The CDR3 nucleotides read TGTGCCAGCAGTGACCCCAGGGGTAGGCAGCCCCAGCATTTT. The chain is built from TRBV2 and TRBJ1-5, with TRBD1 as a possible D gene (6 bases). The CDR3 length is 14 residues. V lost 3 bases and J lost 7, with 13 bases in between. Germline V gene lookup returns CDR1 SNHLY and CDR2 FYNNEI.

V usage is TRBV11-2 and J usage is TRBJ2-3, with TRBD2 matching over 7 bases. V was pared by 4 bases and J by 2 bases, with 6 bases of the junction left unmatched. This CDR3 spans 15 amino acids. Germline loops: CDR1 SGHAT, CDR2 FQNNGV. The CDR3 is CASSYGRLPTDTQYF. As DNA, the CDR3 is TGTGCCAGCAGCTACGGGAGGCTCCCCACAGATACGCAGTATTTT.

J is TRBJ2-5 and V is TRBV7-8; 7 bases are shared with TRBD2. V shed 5 bases and J 5 bases; nucleotides not matched to a gene: 8. Looked up from germline, CDR1 is SGHVS and CDR2 is FQNEAQ. This CDR3 region has 14 residues. DNA for the CDR3: TGTGCCAGCAGCGAGCCGGGGGGTCGTGAGACCCAGTACTTC. Residues: CASSEPGGRETQYF. Full variable domain (rest looked up from reference TRBV7-8 and TRBJ2-5): GAGVSQSPRYKVAKRGQDVALRCDPISGHVSLFWYQQALGQGPEFLTYFQNEAQLDKSGLPSDRFFAERPEGSVSTLKIQRTQQEDSAVYLCASSEPGGRETQYFGPGTRLLVL.

This clone was seen only a few times. The chain carries TRBV2 and TRBJ1-6; D is perhaps TRBD1 (5 bases). The CDR3 covers 15 residues. Trimming shortened V by 6 bases and J by 5 bases, and 14 bases separated the two germline ends. Looked up from germline, CDR1 is SNHLY and CDR2 is FYNNEI. The CDR3: CASRRDEGNNSPLHF. DNA for the CDR3: TGTGCCAGCAGGCGGGACGAGGGAAATAATTCACCCCTCCACTTT.

J is TRBJ1-1 and V is TRBV25-1; tentatively, D is TRBD1 (6 bases). The V end lost 8 bases, the J end lost 5 bases, and 21 bases lay between the germline ends. Germline V lookup: CDR1 MGHDK, CDR2 SYGVNS. CDR3 length equals 15 residues. CDR3 sequence: CASSSPPTGSTEAFF. DNA of the CDR3: TGTGCCAGCTCGTCCCCTCCAACAGGGAGTACTGAAGCTTTCTTT.

This clone occurred once. The rearrangement uses TRBV7-9 and TRBJ2-1, with 11 bases that match TRBD2. Germline-derived CDR1 and CDR2 are SEHNR and FQNEAQ (reference sequence). The CDR3 has 15 amino acids. Trimming at V came to 5 bases and at J to 9 bases, leaving 9 bases not matched to a gene. The CDR3 region has the DNA TGTGCCAGCAGCCAAACTAGCGGGAGTGATGGTGAGCAGTTCTTC. Its translation is CASSQTSGSDGEQFF. Filled out from reference TRBV7-9 and TRBJ2-1, the complete variable domain reads DTGVSQNPRHKITKRGQNVTFRCDPISEHNRLYWYRQTLGQGPEFLTYFQNEAQLEKSRLLSDRFSAERPKGSFSTLEIQRTEQGDSAMYLCASSQTSGSDGEQFFGPGTRLTVL.

The chain couples TRBV9 to TRBJ2-1; 11 bases map to TRBD2. The CDR3 sequence is 17 residues long. Germline lookup yields CDR1 SGDLS and CDR2 YYNGEE. J was trimmed by 4 bases and V by 0 bases; bases with no gene match: 6. The CDR3 spells CASSVGASGRRYNEQFF. CDR3 nucleotide sequence: TGTGCCAGCAGCGTAGGGGCTAGCGGGAGGCGTTACAATGAGCAGTTCTTC.

This clone occurred a few times. This chain uses TRBV11-2 with TRBJ2-1, with 7 bases identical to TRBD2. Germline CDR1 SGHAT, CDR2 FQNNGV. Trimming removed 2 bases from V and 5 bases from J; junction bases left unmatched: 12. This CDR3 has 17 residues. Written as DNA, the CDR3 is TGTGCCAGCAGCTTATCCGGCGGGAGTTACGTAGACAATGAGCAGTTCTTC. Amino acids: CASSLSGGSYVDNEQFF.

This clone was recorded once. The rearrangement joins TRBV4-2 to TRBJ1-1; TRBD1 might be the D (5 bases). Looked up from germline, CDR1 is LGHNA and CDR2 is YNFKEQ. Trimming left V 3 bases short and J 6 bases short, with 14 bases between. The CDR3 runs to 14 residues. The CDR3 here is CASSQSGTGAEAFF. CDR3 DNA sequence: TGTGCCAGCAGCCAGAGCGGGACCGGGGCTGAAGCTTTCTTT.

The chain links TRBV18 to TRBJ2-1; 13 bases fit TRBD2. CDR3 length: 15 amino acids. Germline values: CDR1 KGHSH, CDR2 LQKENI. Trimming removed 3 bases from V and 6 bases from J; junction bases left unmatched: 2. Written as DNA, the CDR3 is TGTGCCAGCTCACCGGGACTAGCGGGGCTCAATGAGCAGTTCTTC. Translated, it gives CASSPGLAGLNEQFF.

The genes are TRBV15 and TRBJ1-4; 8 bases align to TRBD1. With V trimmed by 5 bases and J by 3 bases, 2 bases remained unmatched. CDR3 length: 14 residues. Germline V gives CDR1 LNHNV, CDR2 YYDKDF (reference sequence). In DNA form, the CDR3 reads TGTGCCACCAGCCCCAGGGGGCCTAATGAAAAACTGTTTTTT. It translates to CATSPRGPNEKLFF.

The chain carries TRBV4-1 and TRBJ2-7; 13 bases are shared with TRBD2. In germline, CDR1 is MGHRA, CDR2 YSYEKL. The CDR3 is 19 residues long. The V and J ends lost 1 base and 0 bases, in that order; junction bases with no gene match: 9. CDR3 sequence reads: CASSQVALAGGLSSYEQYF. DNA of the CDR3: TGCGCCAGCAGCCAAGTAGCACTAGCGGGAGGGTTGAGCTCCTACGAGCAGTACTTC.

The chain is built from TRBV6-6 and TRBJ1-5; TRBD1 is a possible D gene (6 bases). Trimming took 4 bases from V and 5 from J, leaving 9 bases between them. From germline, CDR1 is MNHNY and CDR2 SVGAGI (reference sequence). The CDR3 consists of 13 residues. CDR3: CASSSGVDQPQHF. CDR3 in DNA: TGTGCCAGCAGTTCAGGGGTCGATCAGCCCCAGCATTTT.

As to this clone: Other DNA sequences in the sample encode the same CDR3. The V and J genes are TRBV19 and TRBJ1-4; weak D call: TRBD1 (5 bases). This CDR3 contains 16 residues. Germline V gene data show CDR1 as LNHDA and CDR2 as SQIVND (reference sequence). The V end lost 5 bases, the J end lost 5 bases, and 18 bases lay between the germline ends. The CDR3 coding sequence is TGTGCCAGTAGTCCCGGGCCCCGACAGCAAAATGAAAAACTGTTTTTT. Amino acids: CASSPGPRQQNEKLFF. Using reference TRBV19 and TRBJ1-4 for the parts outside the CDR3, the full variable domain is DGGITQSPKYLFRKEGQNVTLSCEQNLNHDAMYWYRQDPGQGLRLIYYSQIVNDFQKGDIAEGYSVSREKKESFPLTVTSAQKNPTAFYLCASSPGPRQQNEKLFFGSGTQLSVL.

This chain connects TRBV28 to TRBJ2-1; 12 nucleotides agree with TRBD2. J gave up 0 bases and V 8 bases, and 11 bases lay outside the gene matches. There are 18 residues in the CDR3. In germline, CDR1 is MDHEN, CDR2 SYDVKM. CDR3 residues: CASGLGLAGDSSYNEQFF. As DNA, the CDR3 is TGTGCCAGCGGGTTGGGACTAGCGGGCGACAGCTCCTACAATGAGCAGTTCTTC.

This clone is labeled as large. This rearrangement joins TRBV7-2 to TRBJ1-1, with 8 positions matching TRBD1. The CDR3 loop spans 13 amino acids. The J segment lost 11 bases and the V segment lost 5 bases, leaving 10 bases of the junction unmatched. Per germline, CDR1 SGHTA and CDR2 FQGNSA. CDR3 sequence reads: CASSHRTGRMAFF. The CDR3, as DNA: TGTGCCAGCAGCCATCGGACAGGGAGGATGGCTTTCTTT.

The CDR3 is CASSLGASGSTDTQYF. The CDR3 coding sequence is TGTGCCAGCAGCTTAGGGGCTAGCGGGAGCACAGATACGCAGTATTTT. The gene calls are TRBV7-8 and TRBJ2-3; 8 bases fit TRBD2. Germline values: CDR1 SGHVS, CDR2 FQNEAQ. The CDR3 consists of 16 residues. The junction had 3 bases not matched to a gene; V was cut back by 1 base and J by 0 bases.

This rearrangement joins TRBV5-1 to TRBJ2-3, with TRBD2 as a possible D gene (6 bases). The CDR3 contains 14 residues. Germline V lookup: CDR1 SGHRS, CDR2 YFSETQ. Trimming removed 9 bases at V and 2 bases at J, with 16 bases between. This CDR3 reads CATSGEATTDTQYF. The CDR3 region has the DNA TGCGCCACGTCGGGGGAAGCTACCACAGATACGCAGTATTTT.